This T cell receptor (beta chain) came from a study of cytomegalovirus exposure and HLA in healthy donors. V was clipped by 5 bases and J by 1 base; unmatched bases: 5. The CDR3 loop spans 15 amino acids. Germline V gives CDR1 KGHSH, CDR2 LQKENI. Primers included in the PCR were 60 Vbeta and 13 Jbeta primers. Repertoires were generated with immunoSEQ multiplex PCR, while TCRdb's copy carries only in-frame clones and drops some. The data show tens of thousands of clones, 70% to 80% seen once. The chain uses TRBV18 and TRBJ1-1, with 9 bases lining up with TRBD1. The source of this sequence is a middle-aged woman in good health and CMV-seropositive. Sequencing was carried out using PBMCs. The CDR3 bases are TGTGCCAGCTCATCCGGGACAGGGAAGAACACTGAAGCTTTCTTT. Protein product: CASSSGTGKNTEAFF.